The present entry profiles one T cell receptor beta chain with its context. The data are from a study of blood T cell repertoires in COVID-19. Whole-study context: Samples came from the United States, Italy and Spain, spanning acute and convalescent COVID-19.

Germline V gene data show CDR1 as KGHSH and CDR2 as LQKENI. V lost 4 bases and J lost 6, with 13 bases in between. There are 13 residues in the CDR3. Clones were read by immunoSEQ multiplex PCR, and TCRdb kept only the in-frame ones, dropping some. The sample has about 97,000 clones, around four fifths seen once. The rearrangement uses TRBV18 and TRBJ2-7; maybe TRBD1 (6 bases). Sequencing was done on a sample of peripheral blood. This receptor was identified in a man between 65 and 80 years old with acute or convalescent COVID-19. CDR3 residues: CASSLLDSGEQYF. CDR3 nucleotide sequence: TGTGCCAGCTCACTATTGGACAGCGGCGAGCAGTACTTC.